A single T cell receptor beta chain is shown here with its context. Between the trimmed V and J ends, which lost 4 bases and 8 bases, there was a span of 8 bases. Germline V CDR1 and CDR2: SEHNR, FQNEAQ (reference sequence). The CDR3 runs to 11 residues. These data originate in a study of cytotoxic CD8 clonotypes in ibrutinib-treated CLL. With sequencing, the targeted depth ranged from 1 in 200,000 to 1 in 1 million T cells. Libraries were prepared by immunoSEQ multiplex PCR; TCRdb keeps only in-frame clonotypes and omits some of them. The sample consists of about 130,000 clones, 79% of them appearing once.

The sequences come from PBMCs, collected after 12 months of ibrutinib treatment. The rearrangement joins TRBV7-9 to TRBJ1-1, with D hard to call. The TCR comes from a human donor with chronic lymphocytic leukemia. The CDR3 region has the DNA TGTGCCAGCAGCTCTGGCCCCGAAGCTTTCTTT. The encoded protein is CASSSGPEAFF.